This T cell receptor (beta chain) was retrieved from a study of blood T cell repertoires in COVID-19. The repertoire was sequenced with immunoSEQ multiplex PCR; TCRdb's copy has only in-frame clones and lacks some. The profile shows 150,000 to 200,000 clones, around nine tenths of them singletons. The sequence was collected from a man aged 18 to 35 with active or convalescent COVID-19. The specimen was peripheral blood.

In DNA, the CDR3 is TGTGCCAGCAGTTTCAAGGGACAGGCCCAAGAGACCCAGTACTTC. Encoded protein: CASSFKGQAQETQYF. This chain joins TRBV28 and TRBJ2-5, with 8 bases fitting TRBD1. The germline V gene encodes CDR1 MDHEN and CDR2 SYDVKM. Germline trimming cut 3 bases from V and 1 base from J; bases unmatched to any gene: 4. The CDR3 has 15 amino acids.